Considering frequency, the clone carrying this T cell receptor beta chain is medium-sized. Its cognate antigen is unknown. One tube held mixed TRB-A and TRB-B primer pools for touch-down PCR. Reprocessing the multiplex PCR reads, TCRdb reports a single entry for every CDR3 protein and omits DNA. The sample totals some 7,200 distinct CDR3 sequences. This entry belongs to a study of T cell clusters in autoimmune cytopenias. Study at large: TRB sequencing had a median about 55,000 reads and roughly 2,400 distinct clonotypes per sample. Study outcomes and limitations: Primary autoimmune cytopenia patients seemingly lacked the physiological T cell clusters found in healthy donors. TRB repertoire shifts in secondary cytopenia and chronic lymphocytic leukemia mostly reflected lymphoma, not autoimmunity. The cluster-lack signature was not seen for secondary cytopenia versus chronic lymphocytic leukemia.

TRB was amplified from approximately 250 ng of peripheral blood genomic DNA per sample. The sequence was collected from a human donor with an autoimmune cytopenia or autoimmune hepatitis (not recorded which). The sequencing input was peripheral blood.

The chain's CDR3 is CASSPGSGTYEQYF. The V and J genes are TRBV7-9 and TRBJ2-7. The CDR3 totals 14 residues. Germline V lookup: CDR1 SEHNR, CDR2 FQNEAQ (reference sequence). Variable domain in full (rest from reference TRBV7-9 and TRBJ2-7): DTGVSQNPRHKITKRGQNVTFRCDPISEHNRLYWYRQTLGQGPEFLTYFQNEAQLEKSRLLSDRFSAERPKGSFSTLEIQRTEQGDSAMYLCASSPGSGTYEQYFGPGTRLTVT.